These T cell receptor beta chains were read from a single sample in a study of T cell repertoires in cytomegalovirus infection. What these receptors recognize is not known. Each CDR3 protein is one row after TCRdb ran MiXCR on the reads. The sample yields approximately 1,000,000 distinct CDR3 sequences, about a third seen once. The specimen was cultured CD8+ T cells from PBMCs, collected from culture after CMV antigen stimulation. The receptor set was obtained from a human donor in good health (CMV status not recorded). Some clones in this sample may be carry-over from other donors' samples. Each CDR3 is given with its conserved first and last residue. The order of the fields is J gene, V gene, CDR3 length, clone size, D gene, CDR3 DNA, CDR3 protein. The D gene is left open where the match is weak. The size field is filled for only some rows; it gives once, few, many or a size class.

>TRBJ1-4|TRBV7-6|14|.|.
TGTGCCAGCAGCTTAGGCGGGGGCTATGAAAAACTGTTTTTT
CASSLGGGYEKLFF
>TRBJ2-5|TRBV7-8|15|many|TRBD1
TGTGCCAGCAGAACCTGGACAGGGGCGCAAGAGACCCAGTACTTC
CASRTWTGAQETQYF
>TRBJ1-6|TRBV6-5|17|.|.
TGTGCCAGCAGTTACTTGGTCCCCGGGACGGGTAATTCACCCCTCCACTTT
CASSYLVPGTGNSPLHF
>TRBJ2-1|TRBV12-3/TRBV12-4|15|.|TRBD2
TGTGCCAGCAGAGGACTAGCGGGTATAGACAATGAGCAGTTCTTC
CASRGLAGIDNEQFF
>TRBJ2-2|TRBV19|16|.|.
TGTGCCAGTAGTATTGCTGCGGGGGCCGCCACCGGGGAGCTGTTTTTT
CASSIAAGAATGELFF
>TRBJ1-1|TRBV12-3/TRBV12-4|12|.|.
TGTGCCAACAGTCTATCGAACACTGAAGCTTTCTTT
CANSLSNTEAFF
>TRBJ1-2|TRBV6-6|14|once|TRBD1
TGTGCCAGCAGTCACAGGGGGCAAGACTACGGCTACACCTTC
CASSHRGQDYGYTF
>TRBJ2-3|TRBV6-2/TRBV6-3|11|.|TRBD1
TGTGCCAGCAGATCGGACAGGCTTAAGTATTTT
CASRSDRLKYF
>TRBJ2-6|TRBV12-3/TRBV12-4|19|.|.
TGTGCCAGCAGTCCTGGACGGGGGAACTCGCTTGCTGGGGCCAACGTCCTGACTTTC
CASSPGRGNSLAGANVLTF
>TRBJ1-5|TRBV7-9|13|.|.
TGTGCCAGCACCGAGGACGGGCCCGAGCCCCAGCATTTT
CASTEDGPEPQHF
>TRBJ2-5|TRBV28|15|.|TRBD1
TGTGCCAGCAGCCCGGGACAGGAGATCAAAGAGACCCAGTACTTC
CASSPGQEIKETQYF
>TRBJ1-2|TRBV15|15|few|TRBD1
TGTGCCACCAGCAGAGATCCTCGGGACAGCTATGGCTACACCTTC
CATSRDPRDSYGYTF
>TRBJ2-1|TRBV19|13|.|.
TGTGCCAGTAGCCTTGGAATTCGCAATGAGCAGTTCTTC
CASSLGIRNEQFF
>TRBJ1-1|TRBV2|14|once|.
TGTGCCAGCAGTGTCCCGTGGGTGAACACTAAAGCTTTCTTT
CASSVPWVNTKAFF
>TRBJ2-5|TRBV6-5|17|.|TRBD2
TGTGCCAGCAGACTCGCGACTAGCGGGGGGACACAAGAGACCCAGTACTTC
CASRLATSGGTQETQYF
>TRBJ2-5|TRBV20-1|13|.|TRBD1
TGCAGTGCTCGGGTGGGACAGGGGGGGACCCAGTACTTC
CSARVGQGGTQYF
>TRBJ1-5|TRBV6-5|13|many|.
TGTGCCAGCAGTTACTCGATTAACCAGCCCCAGCATTTT
CASSYSINQPQHF
>TRBJ1-1|TRBV7-8|16|many|TRBD1
TGTGCCAGCAGCTTAGTTGATAACAGGGGGCTGACTGAAGCTTTCTTT
CASSLVDNRGLTEAFF
>TRBJ2-5|TRBV28|16|.|TRBD1
TGTGCCAGCAGTTTTCGGACAGGGGTGGTGGAAGAGACCCAGTACTTC
CASSFRTGVVEETQYF
>TRBJ2-5|TRBV6-2/TRBV6-3|14|.|TRBD1
TGTGCCAGCAGTTACAAGGGGGCCGGAGAGACCCAGTACTTC
CASSYKGAGETQYF